Shown below are 16 T cell receptor beta chains from a single sample sequenced in a study of Ad26.COV2.S vaccination and SARS-CoV-2 variants. Assay: immunoSEQ multiplex PCR; the TCRdb copy retains only in-frame clones and omits some. The sample holds some 45,000 clones, roughly 83% seen once. The specimen comprised peripheral blood, sampled after recovery from COVID-19. These receptor sequences come from a human donor who had recovered from COVID-19.

The chain is built from TRBV10-3 and TRBJ2-1, with D possibly being TRBD2 (5 bases). CDR3 size: 15 residues. Germline-derived CDR1 and CDR2 are ENHRY and SYGVKD. Trimming stripped 3 bases from V and 3 bases from J, with 12 bases between. CDR3 amino acids: CAISEGGEGYNEQFF. The CDR3 region has the DNA TGTGCCATCAGTGAAGGAGGAGAAGGCTACAATGAGCAGTTCTTC.

The chain links TRBV19 to TRBJ2-2, with TRBD1 matching over 7 bases. This CDR3 contains 15 residues. V dropped 10 bases and J dropped 1; count of bases not matched to a gene: 9. Per germline, CDR1 LNHDA and CDR2 SQIVND (reference sequence). Written as DNA, the CDR3 is TGTGCCACCGCACGGGACAGTTGGAACACCGGGGAGCTGTTTTTT. Translation gives CATARDSWNTGELFF.

This rearrangement joins TRBV19 to TRBJ2-7, with 14 bases lining up with TRBD2. The CDR3 is made up of 15 amino acids. Germline V gives CDR1 LNHDA, CDR2 SQIVND (reference sequence). Losses at the gene ends were 5 bases for V and 5 bases for J; bases not matched to a gene: 5. CDR3: CASSPRLAGGHEQYF. The DNA of the CDR3 is TGTGCCAGTAGTCCGCGACTAGCGGGAGGGCACGAGCAGTACTTC.

This chain connects TRBV7-8 to TRBJ2-5, with no clear D. This CDR3 region has 11 residues. Germline-derived CDR1 and CDR2 are SGHVS and FQNEAQ. V was cut by 5 bases and J by 1 base, with 2 bases left in between. The CDR3 nucleotides are TGTGCCAGCAGCCCCCAAGAGACCCAGTACTTC. It encodes CASSPQETQYF. The full variable domain, completed using reference TRBV7-8 and TRBJ2-5, is GAGVSQSPRYKVAKRGQDVALRCDPISGHVSLFWYQQALGQGPEFLTYFQNEAQLDKSGLPSDRFFAERPEGSVSTLKIQRTQQEDSAVYLCASSPQETQYFGPGTRLLVL.

V is TRBV19 and J is TRBJ1-2; 7 nucleotides match TRBD1. The CDR3 is made up of 16 amino acids. Germline CDR1 and CDR2: LNHDA and SQIVND (reference sequence). Germline trimming cut 0 bases from V and 4 bases from J; bases unmatched to any gene: 8. As DNA, the CDR3 is TGTGCCAGTAGTATAGACGGCAGACAGGGCTCCTATGGCTACACCTTC. Protein product: CASSIDGRQGSYGYTF.

CDR3 sequence reads: CASSLGGRASWDEQFF. The CDR3 region has the DNA TGTGCCAGCAGCTTAGGGGGGCGTGCTAGCTGGGATGAGCAGTTCTTC. The V gene is TRBV5-8, the J gene TRBJ2-1, with D perhaps being TRBD1 or TRBD2 (6 bases each). Germline V gene sequence: CDR1 SGHTS, CDR2 YDEGEE. The CDR3 contains 16 residues. V was shortened by 2 bases and J by 8 bases, with 20 bases between the two germline ends.

The chain recombines TRBV11-2 with TRBJ1-5; weak D call: TRBD1 (5 bases). V dropped 0 bases and J dropped 2 bases, with 11 bases sitting between them. This CDR3 comprises 16 residues. Per the germline V gene, CDR1 is SGHAT and CDR2 is FQNNGV. The chain's CDR3 is CASSLETGGGNQPQHF. CDR3 coding DNA: TGTGCCAGCAGCTTAGAAACAGGAGGGGGCAATCAGCCCCAGCATTTT.

V usage is TRBV9 and J usage is TRBJ2-3, with TRBD2 identical over 7 bases. Germline CDR1 reads SGDLS; CDR2 reads YYNGEE. V shed 0 bases, J shed 4 bases, and the junction held 5 bases outside the gene matches. The CDR3 spans 15 residues. This CDR3 is CASSVGGSRADTQYF. The DNA for the CDR3 is TGTGCCAGCAGCGTAGGCGGGAGTAGGGCAGATACGCAGTATTTT. Combining the CDR3 with reference TRBV9 and TRBJ2-3 gives the whole variable domain DSGVTQTPKHLITATGQRVTLRCSPRSGDLSVYWYQQSLDQGLQFLIQYYNGEERAKGNILERFSAQQFPDLHSELNLSSLELGDSALYFCASSVGGSRADTQYFGPGTRLTVL.

Only a few counts were recorded for this clone. The rearrangement uses TRBV29-1 and TRBJ1-2; a weak D match, TRBD1 (5 bases). The CDR3 loop spans 12 amino acids. Trimming removed 5 bases at V and 8 bases at J, with 15 bases between. The germline V gene encodes CDR1 SQVTM and CDR2 ANQGSEA. As DNA, the CDR3 is TGCAGCGTTCAGGAGAGGGGCCAAGGCTACACCTTC. This translates into CSVQERGQGYTF. Complete variable domain (other parts from reference TRBV29-1 and TRBJ1-2): SAVISQKPSRDICQRGTSLTIQCQVDSQVTMMFWYRQQPGQSLTLIATANQGSEATYESGFVIDKFPISRPNLTFSTLTVSNMSPEDSSIYLCSVQERGQGYTFGSGTRLTVV.

This chain joins TRBV24-1 and TRBJ2-1, with D tentatively TRBD2 (6 bases). Germline lookup yields CDR1 KGHDR and CDR2 SFDVKD. The CDR3 has 13 amino acids. The V gene lost 4 bases and the J gene lost 4 bases, with 7 bases spanning the gap. The CDR3 region has the DNA TGTGCCACCAGTGACGGGGGATACAATGAGCAGTTCTTC. Translating gives CATSDGGYNEQFF.

This chain links TRBV6-1 with TRBJ1-3; 8 nucleotides agree with TRBD1. V dropped 3 bases and J dropped 4; count of bases not matched to a gene: 8. The CDR3 totals 16 residues. Per germline, CDR1 MNHNS and CDR2 SASEGT. Written as DNA, the CDR3 is TGTGCCAGCAGTGATCTCACAGGGGGGGACGGAAACACCATATATTTT. Its translation is CASSDLTGGDGNTIYF.

The chain employs TRBV6-1 and TRBJ1-5, with D perhaps matching TRBD1 (6 bases). V lost 2 bases and J 7 bases, leaving 15 bases between the germline ends. This CDR3 is built from 15 residues. Germline V CDR1 and CDR2: MNHNS, SASEGT. In DNA form, the CDR3 reads TGTGCCAGCAGTGAACGGGGGGCGCGGAGACAGCCCCAGCATTTT. As protein: CASSERGARRQPQHF.

J is TRBJ1-2 and V is TRBV19; D may be TRBD1 (5 bases). CDR1 is LNHDA and CDR2 is SQIVND in the germline V gene (reference sequence). This CDR3 spans 13 amino acids. V gave up 5 bases and J gave up 10 bases, with 17 bases separating them. Here the CDR3 reads CASSSSEGLAYTF. The DNA of the CDR3 is TGTGCCAGTAGTTCCTCAGAGGGGCTTGCCTACACCTTC.

This clone was found a few times. V usage is TRBV6-1 and J usage is TRBJ1-2; D is unclear. Germline lookup yields CDR1 MNHNS and CDR2 SASEGT. Trimming shortened V by 0 bases and J by 4 bases, and 9 bases separated the two germline ends. The CDR3 extends over 14 amino acids. The CDR3 DNA reads as TGTGCCAGCAGTGAAGCGGGGAGACCCTATGGCTACACCTTC. It translates to CASSEAGRPYGYTF.

J is TRBJ2-2 and V is TRBV20-1, with TRBD1 matching 10 bases. CDR3 length equals 13 residues. CDR1 DFQATT and CDR2 SNEGSKA come from the germline V gene (reference sequence). The junction had 4 bases not matched to a gene; V was cut back by 3 bases and J by 9 bases. The CDR3 reads CSASRQGARELFF. The DNA of the CDR3 is TGCAGTGCTAGTCGACAGGGGGCTAGGGAGCTGTTTTTT.

This chain uses TRBV5-1 with TRBJ1-1; D is possibly TRBD1 (6 bases). The length of the CDR3 is 15 residues. The V gene's germline CDR1 is SGHRS and CDR2 YFSETQ. V was pared by 2 bases and J by 4 bases, with 15 bases between. This chain's CDR3 is CASSLQGRGATEAFF. CDR3 nucleotide sequence: TGCGCCAGCAGCTTACAGGGTAGGGGAGCCACTGAAGCTTTCTTT.